These T cell receptor beta chains were read from a single sample in a study of blood T cell repertoires in COVID-19. Generated by immunoSEQ multiplex PCR, the TCRdb table keeps only in-frame clones and is missing some. The sample yields about 350,000 clones, roughly 90% seen once. The sequenced material came from PBMCs or T cells enriched from blood (not recorded which). All receptors come from a woman between 25 and 40 years old who had recovered from COVID-19. Both conserved end residues are part of each CDR3. The order of the fields is clone size, D gene, V gene, J gene, CDR3 protein, CDR3 DNA. A D gene is named only where the DNA matches it firmly. Size is omitted from some rows. Given values are once, few, many or a class for expanded clones.

size: once; D: NA; V: TRBV10-3; J: TRBJ2-2; CDR3: CAISERETGTGELFF; DNA: TGTGCCATCAGTGAACGGGAGACGGGCACCGGGGAGCTGTTTTTT
size: NA; D: NA; V: TRBV13; J: TRBJ1-5; CDR3: CASSFGRTTDQPQHF; DNA: TGTGCCAGCAGCTTTGGCAGGACAACTGATCAGCCCCAGCATTTT
size: NA; D: TRBD1; V: TRBV6-5; J: TRBJ1-2; CDR3: CASSPPRQGSGYTF; DNA: TGTGCCAGCAGTCCCCCGAGACAGGGGTCTGGCTACACCTTC
size: NA; D: NA; V: TRBV11-2; J: TRBJ1-1; CDR3: CASSRLSTVNTEAFF; DNA: TGTGCCAGCAGCCGCCTTTCGACAGTAAACACTGAAGCTTTCTTT
size: NA; D: NA; V: TRBV15; J: TRBJ2-3; CDR3: CATSWSLQDTQYF; DNA: TGTGCCACCAGCTGGTCCTTACAGGATACGCAGTATTTT
size: once; D: NA; V: TRBV7-2; J: TRBJ1-5; CDR3: CASSPRGGQPQHF; DNA: TGTGCCAGCAGCCCCCGGGGGGGCCAGCCCCAGCATTTT
size: NA; D: NA; V: TRBV5-6; J: TRBJ2-7; CDR3: CASGISQGEQYF; DNA: TGTGCCAGCGGAATCAGTCAGGGCGAGCAGTACTTC
size: NA; D: TRBD1; V: TRBV24-1; J: TRBJ2-7; CDR3: CATSDFSGGPIYEQYF; DNA: TGTGCCACCAGTGATTTCTCAGGGGGCCCCATCTACGAGCAGTACTTC
size: few; D: NA; V: TRBV29-1; J: TRBJ2-7; CDR3: CSGRDSRRPEQYF; DNA: TGCAGCGGCCGGGACTCAAGGCGTCCCGAGCAGTACTTC
size: NA; D: TRBD2; V: TRBV4-1; J: TRBJ2-7; CDR3: CASSHGAGDSYEQYF; DNA: TGCGCCAGCAGCCATGGGGCGGGGGACTCCTACGAGCAGTACTTC
size: once; D: NA; V: TRBV6-1; J: TRBJ1-2; CDR3: CASSERDLNYGYTF; DNA: TGTGCCAGCAGTGAACGGGATCTTAACTATGGCTACACCTTC
size: NA; D: NA; V: TRBV21-1; J: TRBJ1-1; CDR3: CANCTVNTEAFF; DNA: TGTGCCAACTGCACAGTGAACACTGAAGCTTTCTTT
size: once; D: TRBD2; V: TRBV11-2; J: TRBJ2-1; CDR3: CASSLGLAGHNEQFF; DNA: TGTGCCAGCAGCCTCGGACTAGCGGGGCACAATGAGCAGTTCTTC
size: NA; D: TRBD1; V: TRBV28; J: TRBJ1-1; CDR3: CASTPGTGGAMRTEAFF; DNA: TGTGCCAGCACCCCCGGGACAGGGGGCGCGATGAGGACTGAAGCTTTCTTT
size: NA; D: NA; V: TRBV27; J: TRBJ2-2; CDR3: CASTGHGELFF; DNA: TGTGCCAGCACAGGTCATGGGGAGCTGTTTTTT
size: NA; D: TRBD1; V: TRBV2; J: TRBJ2-7; CDR3: CASSDIDRAEQYF; DNA: TGTGCCAGCAGTGACATAGACAGGGCGGAACAGTACTTC
size: NA; D: NA; V: TRBV24-1; J: TRBJ2-3; CDR3: CATSVGALRTDTQYF; DNA: TGTGCCACCAGTGTGGGGGCCCTGCGCACAGATACGCAGTATTTT
size: NA; D: TRBD1; V: TRBV5-1; J: TRBJ2-7; CDR3: CASRPDAWTGHHEQYF; DNA: TGCGCCAGCAGACCCGACGCCTGGACAGGCCACCACGAGCAGTACTTC
size: NA; D: TRBD1; V: TRBV5-1; J: TRBJ2-7; CDR3: CASSLEGQGVDEQYF; DNA: TGCGCCAGCAGCTTAGAAGGACAGGGGGTCGACGAGCAGTACTTC
size: NA; D: TRBD2; V: TRBV19; J: TRBJ2-2; CDR3: CASTGLAGENTGELFF; DNA: TGTGCCAGTACAGGACTAGCGGGGGAGAACACCGGGGAGCTGTTTTTT
size: NA; D: NA; V: TRBV19; J: TRBJ1-3; CDR3: CASSRGLEVSGNTIYF; DNA: TGTGCCAGTTCTCGGGGACTCGAGGTCTCTGGAAACACCATATATTTT
size: NA; D: NA; V: TRBV7-9; J: TRBJ1-3; CDR3: CASSLGGLYGNTIYF; DNA: TGTGCCAGCAGCTTGGGGGGTTTGTATGGAAACACCATATATTTT
size: NA; D: TRBD1; V: TRBV5-1; J: TRBJ1-2; CDR3: CASSNSTGSNYGYTF; DNA: TGCGCCAGCAGCAACTCGACAGGGTCCAACTATGGCTACACCTTC
size: NA; D: NA; V: TRBV19; J: TRBJ2-7; CDR3: CASSFGLSSYEQYF; DNA: TGTGCCAGTAGTTTTGGACTGAGCTCCTACGAGCAGTACTTC
size: NA; D: NA; V: TRBV4-1; J: TRBJ2-3; CDR3: CASSLQGTANTDTQYF; DNA: TGCGCCAGCAGCCTCCAGGGCACAGCGAACACAGATACGCAGTATTTT
size: NA; D: TRBD1; V: TRBV15; J: TRBJ1-4; CDR3: CATSRDLRTGRDEKLFF; DNA: TGTGCCACCAGCAGAGATCTCCGGACAGGGAGGGATGAAAAACTGTTTTTT
size: NA; D: NA; V: TRBV2; J: TRBJ1-1; CDR3: CASSDESNTEAFF; DNA: TGTGCCAGCAGTGACGAGTCGAACACTGAAGCTTTCTTT
size: once; D: TRBD1; V: TRBV27; J: TRBJ1-1; CDR3: CASYIHNRGNTEAFF; DNA: TGTGCCAGCTATATCCATAACAGGGGTAACACTGAAGCTTTCTTT
size: NA; D: TRBD1; V: TRBV27; J: TRBJ1-2; CDR3: CASNQGQGAGGYTF; DNA: TGTGCCAGCAACCAGGGACAGGGGGCCGGTGGCTACACCTTC
size: NA; D: NA; V: TRBV24-1; J: TRBJ2-1; CDR3: CATSDPTSVEQFF; DNA: TGTGCCACCAGTGATCCAACTAGTGTTGAGCAGTTCTTC
size: NA; D: NA; V: TRBV6-1; J: TRBJ1-2; CDR3: CASSDRETDGYTF; DNA: TGTGCCAGCAGTGACAGGGAAACGGATGGCTACACCTTC
size: NA; D: NA; V: TRBV10-3; J: TRBJ1-6; CDR3: CAISETIWDQGSYNSPLHF; DNA: TGTGCCATCAGTGAGACAATTTGGGACCAGGGGTCTTATAATTCACCCCTCCACTTT
size: few; D: TRBD1; V: TRBV5-1; J: TRBJ1-4; CDR3: CASSQGQGREKLFF; DNA: TGCGCCAGCAGCCAGGGACAGGGTCGGGAAAAACTGTTTTTT
size: NA; D: TRBD2; V: TRBV27; J: TRBJ2-1; CDR3: CASSPPTSGGYNEQFF; DNA: TGTGCCAGCAGTCCCCCGACTAGCGGGGGGTACAATGAGCAGTTCTTC
size: NA; D: NA; V: TRBV14; J: TRBJ2-7; CDR3: CASSQDGGTVVFYEQYF; DNA: TGTGCCAGCAGCCAAGATGGGGGGACAGTAGTCTTTTACGAGCAGTACTTC
size: few; D: NA; V: TRBV12-3/TRBV12-4; J: TRBJ1-4; CDR3: CASSLRREKLFF; DNA: TGTGCCAGCAGCCTAAGGAGGGAAAAACTGTTTTTT
size: NA; D: TRBD1; V: TRBV5-4; J: TRBJ2-2; CDR3: CASRRTGFTGELFF; DNA: TGTGCCAGCAGACGGACAGGGTTCACCGGGGAGCTGTTTTTT